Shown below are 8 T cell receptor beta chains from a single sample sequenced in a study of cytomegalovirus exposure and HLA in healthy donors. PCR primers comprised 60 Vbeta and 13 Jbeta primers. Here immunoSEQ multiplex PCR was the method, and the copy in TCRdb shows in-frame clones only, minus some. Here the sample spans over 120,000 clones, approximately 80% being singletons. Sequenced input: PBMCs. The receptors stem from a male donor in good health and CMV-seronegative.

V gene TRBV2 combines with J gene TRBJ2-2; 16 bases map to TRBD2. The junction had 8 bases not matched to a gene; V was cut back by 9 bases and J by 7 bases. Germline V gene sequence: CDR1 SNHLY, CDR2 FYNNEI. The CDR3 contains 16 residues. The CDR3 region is CARAGTSGRAVGELFF. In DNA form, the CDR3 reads TGTGCCAGAGCCGGGACTAGCGGGAGGGCAGTCGGGGAGCTGTTTTTT. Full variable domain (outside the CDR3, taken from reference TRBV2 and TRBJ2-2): EPEVTQTPSHQVTQMGQEVILRCVPISNHLYFYWYRQILGQKVEFLVSFYNNEISEKSEIFDDQFSVERPDGSNFTLKIRSTKLEDSAMYFCARAGTSGRAVGELFFGEGSRLTVL.

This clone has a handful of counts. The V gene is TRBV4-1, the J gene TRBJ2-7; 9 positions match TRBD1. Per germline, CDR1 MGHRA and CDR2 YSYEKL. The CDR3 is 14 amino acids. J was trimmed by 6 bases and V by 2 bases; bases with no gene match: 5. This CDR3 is CASSQPGQGGEQYF. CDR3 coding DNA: TGCGCCAGCAGCCAACCGGGACAGGGAGGCGAGCAGTACTTC.

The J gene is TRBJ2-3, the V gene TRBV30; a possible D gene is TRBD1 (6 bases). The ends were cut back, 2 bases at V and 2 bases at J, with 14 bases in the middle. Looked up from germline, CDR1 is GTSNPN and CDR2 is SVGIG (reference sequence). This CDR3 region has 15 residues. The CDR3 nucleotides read TGTGCCTGGAGTCCAAGGGGGACGCCCACAGATACGCAGTATTTT. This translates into CAWSPRGTPTDTQYF.

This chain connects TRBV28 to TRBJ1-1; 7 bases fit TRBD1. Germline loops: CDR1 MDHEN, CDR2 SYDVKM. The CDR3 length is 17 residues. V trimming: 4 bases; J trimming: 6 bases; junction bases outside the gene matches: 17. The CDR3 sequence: CASSSHPQRQGVAEAFF. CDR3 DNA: TGTGCCAGCAGTTCTCACCCTCAGCGACAGGGAGTAGCTGAAGCTTTCTTT. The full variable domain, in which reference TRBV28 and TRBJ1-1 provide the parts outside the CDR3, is DVKVTQSSRYLVKRTGEKVFLECVQDMDHENMFWYRQDPGLGLRLIYFSYDVKMKEKGDIPEGYSVSREKKERFSLILESASTNQTSMYLCASSSHPQRQGVAEAFFGQGTRLTVV.

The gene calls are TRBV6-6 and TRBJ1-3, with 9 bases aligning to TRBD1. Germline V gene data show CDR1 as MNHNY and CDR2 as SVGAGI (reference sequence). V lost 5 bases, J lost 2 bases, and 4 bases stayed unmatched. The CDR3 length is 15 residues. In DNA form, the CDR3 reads TGTGCCAGCAGTAAAAGGGACAGGGCTGGAAACACCATATATTTT. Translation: CASSKRDRAGNTIYF.

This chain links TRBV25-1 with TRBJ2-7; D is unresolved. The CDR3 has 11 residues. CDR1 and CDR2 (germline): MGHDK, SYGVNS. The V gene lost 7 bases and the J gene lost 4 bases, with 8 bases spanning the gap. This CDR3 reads CASIVIYEQYF. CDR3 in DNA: TGTGCCAGCATCGTAATTTACGAGCAGTACTTC.

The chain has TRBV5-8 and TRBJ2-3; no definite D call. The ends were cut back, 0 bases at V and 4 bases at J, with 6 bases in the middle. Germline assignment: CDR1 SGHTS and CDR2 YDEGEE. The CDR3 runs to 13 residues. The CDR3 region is CASSLVEPDTQYF. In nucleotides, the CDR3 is TGTGCCAGCAGCTTGGTGGAGCCAGATACGCAGTATTTT.

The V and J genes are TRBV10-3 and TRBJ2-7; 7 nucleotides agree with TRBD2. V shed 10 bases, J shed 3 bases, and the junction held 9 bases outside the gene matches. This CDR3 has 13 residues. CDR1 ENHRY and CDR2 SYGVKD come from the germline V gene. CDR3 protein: CATLGGDNYEQYF. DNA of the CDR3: TGTGCCACCTTGGGGGGGGATAACTACGAGCAGTACTTC.